These T cell receptor beta chains were read from a single sample in a study of T cell changes during pregnancy in multiple sclerosis. Sequenced by immunoSEQ multiplex PCR; TCRdb stores in-frame clones only, minus some. Altogether about 36,000 clones are present, around 90% being singletons, with the ten largest covering roughly 0.56%. The source material was CD4+ T cells from peripheral blood mononuclear cells, sampled in the first trimester of pregnancy. The source is a female donor with multiple sclerosis, enrolled in a pregnancy study. The CDR3 runs from the conserved cysteine through the conserved F or W. A D gene is named only where the DNA matches it firmly. Rows give clone size only sometimes, using once, few, many, or a class for an expanded clone.

TRBJ2-7 | NA | TRBV18 | TRBD1 | TGTGCCAGCTCACCACTCTCGGGACAGGGTAACGAGCAGTACTTC | CASSPLSGQGNEQYF
TRBJ1-4 | NA | TRBV7-8 | NA | TGTGCCAGCAGCTTAGTTCTAGGTAAAAGCGAAAAACTGTTTTTT | CASSLVLGKSEKLFF
TRBJ1-2 | NA | TRBV5-1 | TRBD1 | TGCGCCAGCAGCCTGACCGGGACAGGGGGCTCCTACTATGGCTACACCTTC | CASSLTGTGGSYYGYTF
TRBJ1-1 | NA | TRBV10-3 | NA | TGTGCCATCAGTGACCCAGGGGCAGAGAACACTGAAGCTTTCTTT | CAISDPGAENTEAFF
TRBJ2-3 | once | TRBV7-2 | TRBD2 | TGTGCCAGCAGCTTAAAACTAGCGGGGAGCACAGATACGCAGTATTTT | CASSLKLAGSTDTQYF
TRBJ2-1 | NA | TRBV2 | TRBD2 | TGTGCCAGCAGTGGTGGGATAGCGGGAGCGAGTAATGAGCAGTTCTTC | CASSGGIAGASNEQFF
TRBJ1-1 | few | TRBV30 | NA | TGTGCCTGGAGGTGGGGGGGGAACACTGAAGCTTTCTTT | CAWRWGGNTEAFF
TRBJ2-1 | NA | TRBV15 | TRBD2 | TGTGCCACCTTGCCGGGACTAGCGTCAAATGAGCAGTTCTTC | CATLPGLASNEQFF
TRBJ2-3 | NA | TRBV18 | TRBD2 | TGTGCCAGCTCACCAAGCGGGAGAGGGGATACGCAGTATTTT | CASSPSGRGDTQYF
TRBJ2-3 | few | TRBV5-1 | NA | TGCGCCAGCAGCACTGGGACTGTACCTTATACGCAGTATTTT | CASSTGTVPYTQYF
TRBJ2-4 | once | TRBV11-2 | TRBD1 | TGTGCCAGCAGCCTGCGACAGGGGTCGGACATTCAGTACTTC | CASSLRQGSDIQYF
TRBJ1-2 | NA | TRBV27 | TRBD1 | TGTGCCAGCAGCCACAGGGGGTCCGGCTATGGCTACACCTTC | CASSHRGSGYGYTF
TRBJ2-5 | NA | TRBV19 | TRBD1 | TGTGCCAGTAGAAGGGACAGGGGAGAGACCCAGTACTTC | CASRRDRGETQYF
TRBJ1-2 | NA | TRBV25-1 | NA | TGTGCCAGCAGGGAACCGCGGACAGATGGCTACACCTTC | CASREPRTDGYTF
TRBJ2-3 | NA | TRBV19 | TRBD1 | TGTGCCAGTAGTGCCGGGACAGGGAGAGAGCCTAGCACAGATACGCAGTATTTT | CASSAGTGREPSTDTQYF
TRBJ2-1 | NA | TRBV11-2 | NA | TGTGCCAGCAGCTTTGGGGGGTCCTACAATGAGCAGTTCTTC | CASSFGGSYNEQFF
TRBJ1-5 | NA | TRBV5-1 | NA | TGCGCCAGCAGCTTGGATGGGCGTAGCAATCAGCCCCAGCATTTT | CASSLDGRSNQPQHF
TRBJ1-6 | NA | TRBV30 | NA | TGTGCCTGCCAACCAGGGCAATCACCCCTCCACTTT | CACQPGQSPLHF
TRBJ1-5 | NA | TRBV7-2 | NA | TGTGCCAGCAGCTTAGACAATGGGGGGTACGGTCAGCCCCAGCATTTT | CASSLDNGGYGQPQHF
TRBJ2-1 | few | TRBV28 | NA | TGTGCCAGCAGATACAACAATGAGCAGTTCTTC | CASRYNNEQFF
TRBJ2-7 | NA | TRBV9 | TRBD2 | TGTGCCAGCAGCCCGGGACTAGCGGGGGCCTACGAGCAGTACTTC | CASSPGLAGAYEQYF
TRBJ2-1 | NA | TRBV7-3 | TRBD2 | TGTGCCAGCAGCACCTTAGCGGGAGGGTACAATGAGCAGTTCTTC | CASSTLAGGYNEQFF
TRBJ2-1 | NA | TRBV5-1 | NA | TGCGCCAGCAGCTCCGGGGGGGGACAGGGCCTTGGGGAGCAGTTCTTC | CASSSGGGQGLGEQFF
TRBJ1-2 | NA | TRBV6-5 | TRBD1 | TGTGCCAGCAGTAGACAGGGGCATGGCTACACCTTC | CASSRQGHGYTF
TRBJ2-2 | NA | TRBV5-1 | NA | TGCGCCAGCAGCCGCTTCCTACTCCGGACAGCTGCGAACACCGGGGAGCTGTTTTTT | CASSRFLLRTAANTGELFF
TRBJ2-2 | NA | TRBV2 | TRBD2 | TGTGCCAGCAGTGAAGCGCCGGGACTAGGGTCCACCGGGGAGCTGTTTTTT | CASSEAPGLGSTGELFF
TRBJ1-5 | NA | TRBV28 | NA | TGTGCCAGCAGCTTACAGGGTATTAGCAATCAGCCCCAGCATTTT | CASSLQGISNQPQHF
TRBJ1-6 | NA | TRBV27 | TRBD1 | TGTGCCAGCAGTTTGACAGGGGGCTCCTATAATTCACCCCTCCACTTT | CASSLTGGSYNSPLHF
TRBJ1-2 | NA | TRBV5-4 | NA | TGTGCCAGCAGGGTGGGGGGGCACGGCTATGGCTACACCTTC | CASRVGGHGYGYTF
TRBJ2-2 | NA | TRBV15 | TRBD2 | TGTGCCACCAGCAGAGAAAGCGGGGGGGTTCTCGGGGAGCTGTTTTTT | CATSRESGGVLGELFF
TRBJ2-7 | NA | TRBV6-5 | NA | TGTGCCAGCAGGGGCCCGGGACAAAGCTACGAGCAGTACTTC | CASRGPGQSYEQYF
TRBJ1-1 | NA | TRBV6-1 | NA | TGTGCCAGCAGTGAAGCGCAGGCCGCGTTTGAAGCTTTCTTT | CASSEAQAAFEAFF
TRBJ2-7 | NA | TRBV5-1 | NA | TGCGCCAGCAGCTTAGGGCAGCTAGCCGAGCAGTACTTC | CASSLGQLAEQYF
TRBJ2-1 | NA | TRBV30 | NA | TGTGCCTGGAGTTCGTTGGTTTACAGCTACACCAATGAGCAGTTCTTC | CAWSSLVYSYTNEQFF
TRBJ2-5 | once | TRBV11-2 | NA | TGTGCCAGCAGCTTAGATCACGACAGCAGGGAGACCCAGTACTTC | CASSLDHDSRETQYF
TRBJ2-1 | NA | TRBV19 | NA | TGTGCCAGTAGTAAGCCCCTGGGGGACACGGAAAATGAGCAGTTCTTC | CASSKPLGDTENEQFF
TRBJ2-5 | NA | TRBV5-1 | TRBD2 | TGCGCCAGCAGCTCGACTAGCGGGAGGATGGAGACCCAGTACTTC | CASSSTSGRMETQYF
TRBJ2-3 | NA | TRBV2 | NA | TGTGCCAGCAGAGCCCGAGTCACAGATACGCAGTATTTT | CASRARVTDTQYF
TRBJ2-7 | NA | TRBV18 | TRBD2 | TGTGCCAGCTCACCACTACACGGAAGCGGGACTAGCGGCTACGAGCAGTACTTC | CASSPLHGSGTSGYEQYF
TRBJ1-2 | NA | TRBV5-4 | NA | TGTGCCAGCAGCTTGGCCGACAGCCGCTACACCTTC | CASSLADSRYTF
TRBJ2-5 | NA | TRBV2 | NA | TGTGCCAGCAGTGATTGGAGCCAAGAGACCCAGTACTTC | CASSDWSQETQYF
TRBJ1-1 | NA | TRBV19 | TRBD1 | TGTGCCAGTAGTATCCCCTGGACAGGGAACACTGAAGCTTTCTTT | CASSIPWTGNTEAFF
TRBJ2-5 | NA | TRBV6-6 | TRBD2 | TGTGCCAGCAGTTGGGAGGGGTTGGAGACCCAGTACTTC | CASSWEGLETQYF
TRBJ2-7 | NA | TRBV5-1 | TRBD1 | TGCGCCAGCAGCTTGGATCCAGGGACAGTCTACGAGCAGTACTTC | CASSLDPGTVYEQYF
TRBJ2-2 | NA | TRBV7-3 | TRBD2 | TGTGCCAGCAGCTTAAGAGCGGGAGGGATAGGCGGGGAGCTGTTTTTT | CASSLRAGGIGGELFF
TRBJ1-1 | NA | TRBV29-1 | NA | TGCAGCGTGCAGGGGTACGAGTCTGAAGCTTTCTTT | CSVQGYESEAFF
TRBJ1-1 | NA | TRBV6-1 | TRBD1 | TGTGCCGGCAGAGAGGGACAGTTCACTGAAGCTTTCTTT | CAGREGQFTEAFF